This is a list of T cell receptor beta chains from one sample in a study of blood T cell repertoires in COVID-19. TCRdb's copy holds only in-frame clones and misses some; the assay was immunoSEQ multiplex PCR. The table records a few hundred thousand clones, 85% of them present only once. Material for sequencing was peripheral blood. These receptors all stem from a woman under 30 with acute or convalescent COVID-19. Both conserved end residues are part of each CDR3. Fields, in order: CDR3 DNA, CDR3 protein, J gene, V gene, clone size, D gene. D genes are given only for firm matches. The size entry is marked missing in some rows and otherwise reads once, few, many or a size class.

TGTGCCAGTAGGACAGGATTGGTCACTGAAGCTTTCTTT | CASRTGLVTEAFF | TRBJ1-1 | TRBV19 | NA | NA
TGCGCCAGCAGCTTACAAGTGCAGGGGGCGACTGGAAACACCATATATTTT | CASSLQVQGATGNTIYF | TRBJ1-3 | TRBV5-1 | NA | TRBD1
TGTGCCAGCAGCCCCGGGAATACTGGGGCCAACGTCCTGACTTTC | CASSPGNTGANVLTF | TRBJ2-6 | TRBV9 | NA | NA
TGTGCCAGCAGTGCTAAGGGGGGGACAGATACGCAGTATTTT | CASSAKGGTDTQYF | TRBJ2-3 | TRBV6-4 | NA | NA
TGTGCCAGCAGCCAAGTCTTGGCAGGGTGGGACACCGGGGAGCTGTTTTTT | CASSQVLAGWDTGELFF | TRBJ2-2 | TRBV4-2 | NA | NA
TGTGCCAGCAGCGTAGACAGCTCCTATAATTCACCCCTCCACTTT | CASSVDSSYNSPLHF | TRBJ1-6 | TRBV9 | NA | NA
TGTGCCTGGAGTGAACAGGGGGCGGGGGGTGAAGCTTTCTTT | CAWSEQGAGGEAFF | TRBJ1-1 | TRBV30 | NA | TRBD1
TGTGCCACCAGCAGAGATCTCTCCGGCGGGGGGGCCGGTAATGAGCAGTTCTTC | CATSRDLSGGGAGNEQFF | TRBJ2-1 | TRBV15 | NA | TRBD2
TGTGCCAGCAGCTCCGGGACAGGGGGCACTGAAGCTTTCTTT | CASSSGTGGTEAFF | TRBJ1-1 | TRBV7-3 | NA | TRBD1
TGTGCCAGCAGCTTGGAGAGGGACATAATCTACGAGCAGTACTTC | CASSLERDIIYEQYF | TRBJ2-7 | TRBV5-5 | NA | NA
TGTGCCAGTAGTATGGGCCCCGGTCCCTATGGCTACACCTTC | CASSMGPGPYGYTF | TRBJ1-2 | TRBV19 | NA | NA
TGTGCCTGGAGCCAGGGGGATACAGATACGCAGTATTTT | CAWSQGDTDTQYF | TRBJ2-3 | TRBV30 | NA | TRBD1
TGTGCCAGCAGCAGCCGGGACAGGGAAACTGAAGCTTTCTTT | CASSSRDRETEAFF | TRBJ1-1 | TRBV7-9 | NA | TRBD1
TGCAGCGTGACTAGCGGGGGGGTTACAGATACGCAGTATTTT | CSVTSGGVTDTQYF | TRBJ2-3 | TRBV29-1 | few | TRBD2
TGTGCCACCAGTGATGGTGGGGGGATATACGAGCAGTACTTC | CATSDGGGIYEQYF | TRBJ2-7 | TRBV24-1 | NA | NA
TGTGCCAGCAGCTTTCCGGGAGGCTATGGCTACACCTTC | CASSFPGGYGYTF | TRBJ1-2 | TRBV5-6 | NA | NA
TGTGCCAGCAGCCCCATAGAGGGATTGGGCTACACCTTC | CASSPIEGLGYTF | TRBJ1-2 | TRBV13 | NA | NA
TGTGCCAGCAGCTTAGGAGAGGGCGTTGGAAACACCATATATTTT | CASSLGEGVGNTIYF | TRBJ1-3 | TRBV7-9 | NA | NA
TGTGCCAGCAGAGGACAGGCCGGGTCCTACGAGCAGTACTTC | CASRGQAGSYEQYF | TRBJ2-7 | TRBV6-5 | once | TRBD1
TGTGCCAGCAGTACGCCGACAGGAGAAGCTTTCTTT | CASSTPTGEAFF | TRBJ1-1 | TRBV6-5 | few | NA
TGCAGCGCACAGGGGGCGAACACAGATACGCAGTATTTT | CSAQGANTDTQYF | TRBJ2-3 | TRBV29-1 | NA | TRBD1
TGTGCCAGTAGTGCGGGACAGGGTCTTGAGACCCAGTACTTC | CASSAGQGLETQYF | TRBJ2-5 | TRBV19 | NA | TRBD1
TGCGCCAGCAGCTTTGGGACAGGGGGCGTGGGAGGGACCTACGAGCAGTACTTC | CASSFGTGGVGGTYEQYF | TRBJ2-7 | TRBV4-1 | NA | TRBD1
TGCGCCAGCAGACCGAGCCACTCCTACGAGCAGTACTTC | CASRPSHSYEQYF | TRBJ2-7 | TRBV5-1 | NA | NA
TGTGCCAGCTCACCACGGGACAGATCCACCTATGGCTACACCTTC | CASSPRDRSTYGYTF | TRBJ1-2 | TRBV18 | NA | TRBD1
TGTGCCAGCAGCCCGGATGGACAGGGCCGCTCACCCCTCCACTTT | CASSPDGQGRSPLHF | TRBJ1-6 | TRBV5-5 | NA | TRBD1
TGTGCCAGCAGTCGTGCCGGGACACCGAACACCGGGGAGCTGTTTTTT | CASSRAGTPNTGELFF | TRBJ2-2 | TRBV27 | NA | NA
TGTGCCAGCAGTAGCCTAGCGGGGGACAATGAGCAGTTCTTC | CASSSLAGDNEQFF | TRBJ2-1 | TRBV28 | NA | TRBD2
TGTGCCAGCAGTGTAGCGGCGGGCGGCTACACCTTC | CASSVAAGGYTF | TRBJ1-2 | TRBV6-1 | few | NA
TGTGCCAGCAGTTTCGCCGGGACATTCGATGGCTACACCTTC | CASSFAGTFDGYTF | TRBJ1-2 | TRBV28 | NA | NA
TGTGCCAGCAGCCAAGACAGGGCTGGATCACCCCTCCACTTT | CASSQDRAGSPLHF | TRBJ1-6 | TRBV3-1/TRBV3-2 | NA | NA
TGCGCCAGCACCGACAGGGGGGTCGTCAAACTGTTTTTT | CASTDRGVVKLFF | TRBJ1-4 | TRBV10-2 | NA | TRBD1
TGTGCCAGCAGCCAAGCTTACGGGGTGGGTAATTCACCCCTCCACTTT | CASSQAYGVGNSPLHF | TRBJ1-6 | TRBV3-1/TRBV3-2 | NA | NA
TGTGCCAGCAGTTGGGGGGACACTGAAGCTTTCTTT | CASSWGDTEAFF | TRBJ1-1 | TRBV28 | NA | NA
TGTGCCAGCAGTCCGAACTCCAATCAGCCCCAGCATTTT | CASSPNSNQPQHF | TRBJ1-5 | TRBV28 | NA | NA
TGTGCCAGCAGCCTAAGTTCCTTGGGAGGGGACACTGAAGCTTTCTTT | CASSLSSLGGDTEAFF | TRBJ1-1 | TRBV3-1/TRBV3-2 | NA | NA
TGTGCCAGCAGTTTAACGGGCGGGTCCACAGATACGCAGTATTTT | CASSLTGGSTDTQYF | TRBJ2-3 | TRBV27 | NA | NA
TGTGCCAGCAGTTCATGGAGCTTGGGCTACACCTTC | CASSSWSLGYTF | TRBJ1-2 | TRBV6-5 | NA | NA
TGTGCCAGCAGTCTGACTAGGAATGAGCAGTTCTTC | CASSLTRNEQFF | TRBJ2-1 | TRBV13 | NA | NA
TGTGCCAGTAGTATGGGGACGGGGGGAAACGAGCAGTACTTC | CASSMGTGGNEQYF | TRBJ2-7 | TRBV19 | NA | TRBD2
TGTGCCAGCAGTCGTAGGGACTTTGAGCAGTACTTC | CASSRRDFEQYF | TRBJ2-7 | TRBV7-8 | NA | NA
TGTGCCAGCAGGGTAACAGGGGCTAATGAAAAACTGTTTTTT | CASRVTGANEKLFF | TRBJ1-4 | TRBV2 | NA | TRBD1
TGTGCCAGCAGCTCCTCCAGGGCCGGGGAGCTGTTTTTT | CASSSSRAGELFF | TRBJ2-2 | TRBV9 | once | NA
TGTGCCAGCAGCTTAGATCCGGGACAGACCGAGCAGTACTTC | CASSLDPGQTEQYF | TRBJ2-7 | TRBV7-3 | NA | TRBD1
TGTGCCAGCAGCTCCCGTGGAGGGCCTACGCGCGGCTACACCTTC | CASSSRGGPTRGYTF | TRBJ1-2 | TRBV7-9 | NA | NA
TGTGCCACCAGCAGCTTAGGAGACTATGGCTACACCTTC | CATSSLGDYGYTF | TRBJ1-2 | TRBV15 | NA | NA
TGTGCCAGCAGCCTTGGACAGCACCCAATTTCCGGGGAGCTGTTTTTT | CASSLGQHPISGELFF | TRBJ2-2 | TRBV7-9 | NA | NA
TGCGCCAGCATTGCTCAAAAGGGAGGGTATGAGGATACGCAGTATTTT | CASIAQKGGYEDTQYF | TRBJ2-3 | TRBV10-2 | NA | TRBD2
TGTGCCAGCCTACAGCCAAGCACAGATACGCAGTATTTT | CASLQPSTDTQYF | TRBJ2-3 | TRBV2 | once | NA
TGTGCCACCCAGACAGGCAATCAGCCCCAGCATTTT | CATQTGNQPQHF | TRBJ1-5 | TRBV25-1 | few | NA
TGTGCCAGCAGTTCGACAGGGTCCAATCAGCCCCAGCATTTT | CASSSTGSNQPQHF | TRBJ1-5 | TRBV27 | NA | TRBD1
TGTGCCAGCCCCCCGGACAACTCCTACGAGCAGTACTTC | CASPPDNSYEQYF | TRBJ2-7 | TRBV6-5 | NA | NA
TGTGCCATCAGTGAGCAACTCAGGGAAAAACTGTTTTTT | CAISEQLREKLFF | TRBJ1-4 | TRBV10-3 | NA | NA
TGTGCCAGCAGCCCCGGGACAGTTCGGGAGCTGTTTTTT | CASSPGTVRELFF | TRBJ2-2 | TRBV27 | NA | TRBD1
TGTGCCATCAGTTCCGACAGGGACTATGGCTACACCTTC | CAISSDRDYGYTF | TRBJ1-2 | TRBV10-3 | NA | TRBD1